These 2 T cell receptor beta chains were sequenced from one sample in a study of cytomegalovirus exposure and HLA in healthy donors. The PCR contained 60 Vbeta and 13 Jbeta primers. TCRdb's table, derived via immunoSEQ multiplex PCR, lists solely in-frame clones and lacks some. The sample yields around 170,000 clones, over 60% seen once. The sequenced sample consisted of PBMCs. Receptors were obtained from a girl aged 5 to 17 in good health and CMV-seronegative.

The V and J genes are TRBV5-4 and TRBJ2-1; TRBD1 agrees at 8 bases. CDR3 size: 15 residues. The V segment lost 4 bases and the J segment 5 bases; nucleotides outside the gene matches: 8. Germline V gene sequence: CDR1 SGHNT, CDR2 YYREEE (reference sequence). The CDR3 nucleotides read TGTGCCAGCAGCGCGACGGGACAGGTGAACAATGAGCAGTTCTTC. Protein sequence: CASSATGQVNNEQFF.

CDR3 loop: CASGAGGLSNQPQHF. The CDR3 DNA sequence: TGTGCCAGTGGGGCAGGGGGCCTCAGCAATCAGCCCCAGCATTTT. J is TRBJ1-5 and V is TRBV9; 8 bases fit TRBD1. Germline lookup yields CDR1 SGDLS and CDR2 YYNGEE. The CDR3 contains 15 residues. Trimming took 8 bases from V and 1 from J; bases not matched to a gene: 8.